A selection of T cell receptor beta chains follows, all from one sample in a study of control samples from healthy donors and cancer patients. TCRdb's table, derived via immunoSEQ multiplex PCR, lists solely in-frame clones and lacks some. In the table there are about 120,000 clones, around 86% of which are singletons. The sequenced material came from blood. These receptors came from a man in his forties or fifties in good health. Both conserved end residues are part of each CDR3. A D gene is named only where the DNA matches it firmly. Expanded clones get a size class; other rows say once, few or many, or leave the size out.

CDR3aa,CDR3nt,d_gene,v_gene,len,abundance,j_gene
CASSLGLGFNQPQHF,TGTGCCAGCAGCTTAGGTCTAGGCTTTAATCAGCCCCAGCATTTT,.,TRBV7-2,15,.,TRBJ1-5
CATSDQGKSGNTIYF,TGTGCCACCAGTGATCAGGGGAAATCCGGAAACACCATATATTTT,.,TRBV24-1,15,.,TRBJ1-3
CAISTGGADTEAFF,TGTGCCATCAGCACAGGGGGCGCGGACACTGAAGCTTTCTTT,TRBD1,TRBV10-3,14,.,TRBJ1-1
CASSPRLSWSSNQPQHF,TGTGCCAGCAGCCCTAGACTCTCTTGGTCGAGCAATCAGCCCCAGCATTTT,.,TRBV7-8,17,.,TRBJ1-5
CASHEGVKNTGELFF,TGTGCCAGCCACGAGGGAGTTAAGAACACCGGGGAGCTGTTTTTT,.,TRBV3-1/TRBV3-2,15,.,TRBJ2-2
CATSGGGNEQYF,TGTGCCACCAGTGGAGGGGGAAACGAGCAGTACTTC,.,TRBV24-1,12,.,TRBJ2-7
CASSLSDRDASPLHF,TGTGCCAGCAGTTTATCGGACAGGGACGCTTCACCCCTCCACTTT,TRBD1,TRBV27,15,.,TRBJ1-6
CASSLPGQGGSYEQYF,TGTGCCAGCAGCTTGCCGGGACAGGGAGGATCCTACGAGCAGTACTTC,TRBD1,TRBV7-9,16,.,TRBJ2-7
CASSLAQGTASNQPQHF,TGTGCCAGCAGCTTAGCCCAAGGGACAGCAAGCAATCAGCCCCAGCATTTT,TRBD1,TRBV11-3,17,.,TRBJ1-5
CAWSEGGGSLHTQYF,TGTGCCTGGAGTGAAGGGGGGGGATCCTTGCATACGCAGTATTTT,.,TRBV30,15,.,TRBJ2-3
CASSLVQGSATGTEAFF,TGTGCCAGCAGCTTAGTGCAGGGGTCAGCGACGGGCACTGAAGCTTTCTTT,.,TRBV11-3,17,.,TRBJ1-1
CASSDILGGKLFF,TGTGCCAGCAGTGATATCCTAGGAGGAAAACTGTTTTTT,.,TRBV25-1,13,.,TRBJ1-4
CATSKAGHQYF,TGTGCCACCAGCAAAGCAGGACATCAGTACTTC,.,TRBV15,11,.,TRBJ2-7
CSASRLAGGGETQYF,TGCAGTGCTAGTCGACTAGCGGGGGGAGGGGAGACCCAGTACTTC,TRBD2,TRBV20-1,15,.,TRBJ2-5
CASSWGGSEAFF,TGTGCCAGCAGTTGGGGGGGCAGCGAGGCTTTCTTT,.,TRBV6-5,12,.,TRBJ1-1
CASSQGWRLAGDSTDTQYF,TGCGCCAGCAGCCAAGGGTGGCGGCTAGCGGGGGATAGCACAGATACGCAGTATTTT,TRBD2,TRBV4-3,19,.,TRBJ2-3
CASRRPGDRGNEQFF,TGTGCCAGCAGAAGACCGGGGGACAGGGGTAATGAGCAGTTCTTC,.,TRBV21-1,15,once,TRBJ2-1
CASSHSGQGNRAYNEQFF,TGTGCCAGCAGCCACTCCGGACAGGGGAATAGGGCCTACAATGAGCAGTTCTTC,TRBD1,TRBV3-1/TRBV3-2,18,.,TRBJ2-1
CASSMTQGLSPFF,TGTGCCAGTAGTATGACACAGGGGCTCTCTCCGTTCTTC,TRBD1,TRBV19,13,few,TRBJ2-1
CATSDLDGMETQYF,TGTGCCACCAGTGATTTAGACGGGATGGAGACCCAGTACTTC,.,TRBV24-1,14,.,TRBJ2-5
CASSDWDRRTDTQYF,TGTGCCAGCAGCGACTGGGACCGCCGCACAGATACGCAGTATTTT,.,TRBV5-4,15,few,TRBJ2-3
CASSFQGADYGYTF,TGCGCCAGCAGCTTTCAGGGGGCGGACTATGGCTACACCTTC,TRBD1,TRBV5-1,14,.,TRBJ1-2